This TCR beta chain is from a study of blood T cell repertoires in COVID-19. Unmatched junction bases numbered 10, after V lost 0 bases and J lost 7 bases. The germline V gene encodes CDR1 ENHRY and CDR2 SYGVKD. The CDR3 is made up of 18 amino acids. In this sample, this clone turned up once. Methods used by the authors: Estimated nucleated cell counts came from reference gene primer amplification. The method was immunoSEQ multiplex PCR; TCRdb's version includes in-frame clones alone and lacks a portion of them. The V and J calls and the clone size are those of that table, but D and trimming were determined from the DNA. Of approximately 210,000 clones in the sample, 89% are singletons; the top ten hold 4% to 5.5%.

Sequencing was carried out using peripheral blood. The chain has TRBV10-3 and TRBJ1-6; 9 bases match TRBD1. The TCR comes from a woman in her thirties or forties with acute or convalescent COVID-19. The CDR3 nucleotides read TGTGCCATCAGTGAGTCGACTCGTTTGGACAGGGGAAATTCACCCCTCCACTTT. Translation: CAISESTRLDRGNSPLHF.